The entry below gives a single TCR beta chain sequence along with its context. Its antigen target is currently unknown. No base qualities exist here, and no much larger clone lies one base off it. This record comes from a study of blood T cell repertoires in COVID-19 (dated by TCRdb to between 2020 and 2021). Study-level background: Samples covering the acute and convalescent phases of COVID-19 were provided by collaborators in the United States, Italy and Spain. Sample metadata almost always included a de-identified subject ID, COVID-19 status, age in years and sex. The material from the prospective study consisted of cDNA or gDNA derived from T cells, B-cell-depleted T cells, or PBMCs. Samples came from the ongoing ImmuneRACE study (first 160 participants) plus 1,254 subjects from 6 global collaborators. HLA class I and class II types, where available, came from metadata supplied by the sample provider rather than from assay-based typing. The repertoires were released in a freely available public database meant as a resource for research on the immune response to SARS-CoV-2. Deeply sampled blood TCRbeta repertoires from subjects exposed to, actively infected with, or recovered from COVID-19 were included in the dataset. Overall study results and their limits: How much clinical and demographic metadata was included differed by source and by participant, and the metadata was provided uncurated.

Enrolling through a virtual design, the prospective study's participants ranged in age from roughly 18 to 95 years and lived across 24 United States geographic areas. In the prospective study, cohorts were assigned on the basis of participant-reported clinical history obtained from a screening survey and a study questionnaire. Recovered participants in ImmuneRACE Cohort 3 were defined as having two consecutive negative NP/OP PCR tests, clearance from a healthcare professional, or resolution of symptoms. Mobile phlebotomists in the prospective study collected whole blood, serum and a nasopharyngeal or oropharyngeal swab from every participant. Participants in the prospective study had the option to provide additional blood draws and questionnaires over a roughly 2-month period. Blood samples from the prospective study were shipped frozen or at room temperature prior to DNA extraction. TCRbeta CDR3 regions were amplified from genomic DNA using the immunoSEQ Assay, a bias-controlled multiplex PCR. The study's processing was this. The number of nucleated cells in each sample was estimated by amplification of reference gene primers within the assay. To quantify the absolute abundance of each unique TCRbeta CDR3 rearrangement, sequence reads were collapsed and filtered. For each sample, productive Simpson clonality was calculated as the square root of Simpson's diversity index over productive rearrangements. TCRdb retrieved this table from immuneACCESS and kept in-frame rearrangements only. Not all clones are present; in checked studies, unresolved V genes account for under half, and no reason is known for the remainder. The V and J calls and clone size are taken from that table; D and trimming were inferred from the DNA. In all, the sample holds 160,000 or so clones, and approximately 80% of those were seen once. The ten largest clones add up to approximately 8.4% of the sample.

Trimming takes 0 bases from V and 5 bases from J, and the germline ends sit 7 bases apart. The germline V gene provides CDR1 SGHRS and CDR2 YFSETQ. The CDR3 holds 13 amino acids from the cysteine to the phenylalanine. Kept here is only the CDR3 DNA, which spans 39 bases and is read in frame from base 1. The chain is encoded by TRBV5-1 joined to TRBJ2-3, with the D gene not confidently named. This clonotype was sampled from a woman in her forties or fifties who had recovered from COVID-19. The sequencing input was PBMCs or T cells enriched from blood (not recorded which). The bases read TGCGCCAGCAGCTTGGTTGGCTTAGATACGCAGTATTTT. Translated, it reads CASSLVGLDTQYF. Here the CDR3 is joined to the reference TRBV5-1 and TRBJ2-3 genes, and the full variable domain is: KAGVTQTPRYLIKTRGQQVTLSCSPISGHRSVSWYQQTPGQGLQFLFEYFSETQRNKGNFPGRFSGRQFSNSRSEMNVSTLELGDSALYLCASSLVGLDTQYFGPGTRLTVL.